A single sample is the source of the 19 T cell receptor beta chains below, sequenced in a study of T-cell reconstitution after alpha-beta-depleted transplantation in children. TCRbeta library construction was performed incorporating unique molecular identifiers. TCRdb re-analysed the PCR reads in MiXCR, keeping a single row per CDR3 protein. Of about 100,000 distinct CDR3 sequences in the sample, 5.5% to 6.5% are singletons; the top ten hold 20% to 25%. The specimen comprised PBMCs, mostly from graft donor cells, sampled 360 days after TCRalphabeta/CD19-depleted stem cell transplant. The receptor set was obtained from a male patient between 2 and 10 years old who had a stem cell transplant for acute lymphoblastic leukemia, so the T cells may come from the graft donor.

This clonotype was seen ten or more times. The genes are TRBV7-9 and TRBJ2-4; maybe TRBD1 (5 bases). The CDR3 has 16 residues. The germline CDR1 and CDR2 sequences are SEHNR and FQNEAQ (reference sequence). Trimming shortened V by 5 bases and J by 0 bases, and 14 bases separated the two germline ends. CDR3 residues: CASSPPLGVAKNIQYF. CDR3 DNA: TGTGCCAGCAGCCCCCCCCTAGGGGTAGCCAAAAACATTCAGTACTTC.

The J gene is TRBJ2-7, the V gene TRBV6-1; TRBD2 agrees at 8 bases. The CDR3 has 15 residues. Germline CDR1 reads MNHNS; CDR2 reads SASEGT. Trimming took 7 bases from V and 4 from J; bases not matched to a gene: 12. The CDR3 loop reads CASTHRSGRGYEQYF. Here the CDR3 DNA reads TGTGCCAGCACCCACCGGAGCGGGAGAGGTTACGAGCAGTACTTC.

Ten or more counts support this clonotype. The J gene is TRBJ2-3, the V gene TRBV19; possibly TRBD2 for D (5 bases). Trimming removed 7 bases from V and 3 bases from J, with 8 bases in between. Germline V gene data show CDR1 as LNHDA and CDR2 as SQIVND (reference sequence). This CDR3 comprises 12 residues. Written as DNA, the CDR3 is TGTGCCAGTATGGGAGTTACAGATACGCAGTATTTT. Its protein product is CASMGVTDTQYF.

The chain links TRBV24-1 to TRBJ2-1; 8 bases map to TRBD2. Germline V CDR1 and CDR2: KGHDR, SFDVKD. J was trimmed by 0 bases and V by 2 bases; bases with no gene match: 14. CDR3 length: 20 residues. CDR3 sequence: CATSDSPGRGGESSYNEQFF. The CDR3 nucleotides read TGTGCCACCAGTGATTCCCCCGGGAGGGGGGGCGAAAGCTCCTACAATGAGCAGTTCTTC.

The chain uses TRBV5-1 and TRBJ2-3; possible D gene TRBD2, 6 bases. Between the trimmed V and J ends, which lost 7 bases and 0 bases, there was a span of 21 bases. Germline CDR1 SGHRS, CDR2 YFSETQ. The CDR3 is 17 residues long. CDR3 bases: TGCGCCAGCGCCGGGCGCAGGGACTTCTTAAGCACAGATACGCAGTATTTT. Translation: CASAGRRDFLSTDTQYF.

This clonotype was found a few times. This sequence joins TRBV4-2 and TRBJ2-3; TRBD2 aligns across 12 bases. The V gene end was trimmed by 2 bases and the J gene end by 8 bases; junction bases not matched to a gene: 14. Looked up from germline, CDR1 is LGHNA and CDR2 is YNFKEQ. The length of the CDR3 is 18 residues. CDR3 residues: CASSQTLASGGEYGTQYF. The CDR3 DNA is TGTGCCAGCAGCCAAACCCTGGCTAGCGGGGGGGAATATGGTACGCAGTATTTT.

This clonotype was seen at least ten times. The chain carries TRBV4-3 and TRBJ2-1, with a possible D match to TRBD1 (7 bases). CDR1 is LGHNA and CDR2 is YSLEER in the germline V gene. Trimming cost V 0 bases and J 5 bases, with 14 bases left between them. The CDR3 is 16 amino acids. CDR3 in DNA: TGCGCCAGCAGCCAAGATCCCAGCAGGGGGGACAATGAGCAGTTCTTC. Encoded protein: CASSQDPSRGDNEQFF.

This clonotype was observed many times. V gene TRBV7-9 combines with J gene TRBJ2-2; 9 positions match TRBD1. Trimming took 5 bases from V and 1 from J; bases not matched to a gene: 2. Per the germline V gene, CDR1 is SEHNR and CDR2 is FQNEAQ (reference sequence). CDR3 size: 15 residues. For the CDR3, the DNA is TGTGCCAGCAGCGGGGACAGGGAGAACACCGGGGAGCTGTTTTTT. Its translation: CASSGDRENTGELFF.

This clonotype was observed a handful of times. The genes are TRBV27 and TRBJ1-2; D not certain. CDR1 and CDR2 from the germline V gene are MNHEY and SMNVEV (reference sequence). This CDR3 comprises 14 residues. V lost 8 bases and J 0 bases, leaving 13 bases between the germline ends. CDR3 residues: CASAEWATNYGYTF. In nucleotides, the CDR3 is TGTGCCAGCGCTGAGTGGGCGACTAACTATGGCTACACCTTC.

This clonotype was seen many times. The rearrangement uses TRBV7-2 and TRBJ2-3; D is unresolved. Trimming cost V 1 base and J 4 bases, with 15 bases left between them. Germline V gene data show CDR1 as SGHTA and CDR2 as FQGNSA. This CDR3 region has 16 residues. CDR3 in amino acids: CASSLGGSNWADTQYF. The CDR3 DNA is TGTGCCAGCAGCTTAGGGGGATCGAACTGGGCAGATACGCAGTATTTT.

This clonotype was observed at least ten times. Here the CDR3 reads CASSFDTPTDTQYF. The CDR3 DNA reads as TGCGCCAGCAGCTTTGACACACCAACAGATACGCAGTATTTT. V is TRBV5-1 and J is TRBJ2-3; D remains ambiguous. The V end lost 2 bases, the J end lost 3 bases, and 10 bases lay between the germline ends. Germline V CDR1 and CDR2: SGHRS, YFSETQ. The CDR3 sequence is 14 residues long.

This clonotype was counted many times. This chain links TRBV4-3 with TRBJ1-2; 7 bases match TRBD1. Trimming took 0 bases from V and 3 from J; bases not matched to a gene: 4. The CDR3 loop spans 15 amino acids. The germline V gene encodes CDR1 LGHNA and CDR2 YSLEER. For the CDR3, the DNA is TGCGCCAGCAGCCAAGATATGAGGGGGCACTATGGCTACACCTTC. This sequence encodes CASSQDMRGHYGYTF.

This clonotype was seen ten or more times. At one of its ends the junction is not consistent with the germline gene, which may arise from a read error. This CDR3 is CASSLSYNEQFF. For the CDR3, the DNA is TGCGCCAGCAGCTTGTCCTACAATGAGCAGTTCTTC. This chain joins TRBV5-6 and TRBJ2-1; D is unclear. Germline V gene lookup returns CDR1 SGHDT and CDR2 YYEEEE. The CDR3 is 12 residues long.

This clonotype occurred many times. The gene calls are TRBV12-3 or TRBV12-4 and TRBJ2-7; 7 bases map to TRBD2. V lost 7 bases to trimming and J lost 6 bases; unmatched junction nucleotides: 12. This CDR3 comprises 14 residues. The CDR3 here is CASTRGREPSEQYF. The CDR3 DNA is TGTGCCAGCACCCGAGGGCGGGAGCCCTCCGAGCAGTACTTC.

The rearrangement links TRBV27 to TRBJ1-2; D is perhaps TRBD1 (5 bases). There are 14 residues in the CDR3. The ends were cut back, 6 bases at V and 3 bases at J, with 14 bases in the middle. Germline assignment: CDR1 MNHEY and CDR2 SMNVEV (reference sequence). The DNA for the CDR3 is TGTGCCAGCAGCCGGGGCCCTCTTTACTATGGCTACACCTTC. Residues: CASSRGPLYYGYTF.

This clonotype was seen ten or more times. The DNA for the CDR3 is TGTGCCAGCACCCGACAGGTCCTAGCCAAAAACATTCAGTACTTC. It encodes CASTRQVLAKNIQYF. The chain has TRBV6-1 and TRBJ2-4; maybe TRBD1 (6 bases). Germline loops: CDR1 MNHNS, CDR2 SASEGT. The V gene lost 7 bases and the J gene lost 0 bases, with 13 bases spanning the gap. The length of the CDR3 is 15 residues.

This clonotype was observed a single time. The chain has TRBV9 and TRBJ2-2; 8 bases are a match to TRBD1. The CDR3 extends over 16 amino acids. Germline CDR1 SGDLS, CDR2 YYNGEE. V shed 4 bases and J 5 bases; nucleotides not matched to a gene: 10. Written as DNA, the CDR3 is TGTGCCAGCAGCTTCCCCAGGACAGGGTCGACCGGGGAGCTGTTTTTT. Translation: CASSFPRTGSTGELFF.

This clonotype has ten or more counts. This chain connects TRBV20-1 to TRBJ2-3, with 7 bases aligning to TRBD2. The CDR3 runs to 15 residues. V was clipped by 0 bases and J by 1 base; unmatched bases: 4. Looked up from germline, CDR1 is DFQATT and CDR2 is SNEGSKA (reference sequence). CDR3 protein: CSARDLLAGTDTQYF. The CDR3 DNA follows: TGCAGTGCTAGAGATCTCCTAGCGGGCACAGATACGCAGTATTTT.

This clonotype was seen at least ten times. The chain joins TRBV28 to TRBJ1-2; possibly TRBD1 for D (5 bases). Germline V gene lookup returns CDR1 MDHEN and CDR2 SYDVKM. V lost 10 bases, J lost 4 bases, and 16 bases lay in between. This CDR3 is built from 13 residues. CDR3 sequence (DNA): TGTGCCACATCGCGACAGCCGACCTATGGCTACACCTTC. It specifies CATSRQPTYGYTF.